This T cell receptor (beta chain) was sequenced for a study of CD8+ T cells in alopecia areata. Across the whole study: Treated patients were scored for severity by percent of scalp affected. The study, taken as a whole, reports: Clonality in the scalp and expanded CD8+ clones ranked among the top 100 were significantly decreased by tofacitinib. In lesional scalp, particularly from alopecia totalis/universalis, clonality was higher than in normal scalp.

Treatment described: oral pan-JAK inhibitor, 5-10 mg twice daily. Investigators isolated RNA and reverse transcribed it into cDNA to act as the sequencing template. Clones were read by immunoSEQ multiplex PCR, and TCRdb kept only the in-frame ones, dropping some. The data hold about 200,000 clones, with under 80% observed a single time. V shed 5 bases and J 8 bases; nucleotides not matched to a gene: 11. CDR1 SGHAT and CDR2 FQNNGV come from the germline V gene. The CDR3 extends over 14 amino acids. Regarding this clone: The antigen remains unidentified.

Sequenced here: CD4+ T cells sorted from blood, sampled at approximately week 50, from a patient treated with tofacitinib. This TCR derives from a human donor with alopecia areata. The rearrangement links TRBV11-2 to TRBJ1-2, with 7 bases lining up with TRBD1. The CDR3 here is CASSGVTGLGGYTF. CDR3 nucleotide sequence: TGTGCCAGCAGCGGGGTGACAGGGCTTGGGGGCTACACCTTC. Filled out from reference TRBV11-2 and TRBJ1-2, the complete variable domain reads EAGVAQSPRYKIIEKRQSVAFWCNPISGHATLYWYQQILGQGPKLLIQFQNNGVVDDSQLPKDRFSAERLKGVDSTLKIQPAKLEDSAVYLCASSGVTGLGGYTFGSGTRLTVV.